One and the same sample provided the 4 T cell receptor beta chains below, sequenced in a study of T cell responses to AZD1222 COVID-19 vaccine. TCRdb's copy holds only in-frame clones and misses some; the assay was immunoSEQ multiplex PCR. The data contain some 50,000 clones, around 85% of them singletons. The sample consisted of peripheral blood, taken on day 0 of AZD1222 vaccination. The receptors originated from an adult in good health.

The chain uses TRBV7-3 and TRBJ1-6; D ambiguous. The CDR3 spans 13 residues. V lost 2 bases, J lost 8 bases, and 7 bases lay in between. Germline lookup yields CDR1 SGHTA and CDR2 FQGTGA. In DNA, the CDR3 is TGTGCCAGCAGCTTACAGTCTCATTCACCCCTCCACTTT. Protein sequence: CASSLQSHSPLHF.

This chain links TRBV4-2 with TRBJ1-2, with no clear D. Trimming shortened V by 1 base and J by 7 bases, and 4 bases separated the two germline ends. The CDR3 consists of 11 residues. Looked up from germline, CDR1 is LGHNA and CDR2 is YNFKEQ. The CDR3, as DNA: TGTGCCAGCAGCCAAGGTTTTGGCTACACCTTC. This translates into CASSQGFGYTF.

This clone appeared a single time. The chain uses TRBV19 and TRBJ1-1; possibly TRBD1 for D (5 bases). CDR3 size: 17 residues. V shed 3 bases and J shed 0 bases, with 17 bases lying between them. The germline gives CDR1 LNHDA, CDR2 SQIVND (reference sequence). The CDR3 region has the DNA TGTGCCAGTAGTATGGGTAGTGCGTCGGACATGAACACTGAAGCTTTCTTT. Translated, it gives CASSMGSASDMNTEAFF. The full variable domain, in which reference TRBV19 and TRBJ1-1 provide the parts outside the CDR3, is DGGITQSPKYLFRKEGQNVTLSCEQNLNHDAMYWYRQDPGQGLRLIYYSQIVNDFQKGDIAEGYSVSREKKESFPLTVTSAQKNPTAFYLCASSMGSASDMNTEAFFGQGTRLTVV.

This chain uses TRBV29-1 with TRBJ1-1; D gene uncertain. This CDR3 region has 14 residues. The germline gives CDR1 SQVTM, CDR2 ANQGSEA. Trimming took off 4 bases at V and 0 bases at J, with 12 bases between the two ends. The CDR3 is CSVVRGGVNTEAFF. The CDR3 region has the DNA TGCAGCGTTGTACGGGGTGGGGTGAACACTGAAGCTTTCTTT.